What follows describes a single T cell receptor (beta chain). This entry is derived from a study of blood T cell repertoires in COVID-19. In the study overall: Sites in the United States, Italy and Spain provided acute and convalescent COVID-19 samples. PBMCs, B-cell-depleted T cells, or T cells were the source of the cDNA or gDNA that made up the material.

The table came from immunoSEQ multiplex PCR; TCRdb's copy has only in-frame clones and leaves some out. The sample contains over 40,000 clones, less than 95% of which appear only once. Between the trimmed V and J ends, which lost 5 bases and 6 bases, there was a span of 16 bases. From germline, CDR1 is LNHDA and CDR2 SQIVND (reference sequence). The CDR3 extends over 15 amino acids. Input material: peripheral blood. The J gene is TRBJ1-4, the V gene TRBV19; D possibly corresponds to TRBD1 (6 bases). The sequence came from a man between 65 and 79 years old with acute or convalescent COVID-19. The CDR3 protein is CASSAWTAGDEKLFF. The CDR3 bases are TGTGCCAGTAGTGCCTGGACAGCAGGGGATGAAAAACTGTTTTTT.